Below, one TCR beta chain is given with its context. This clone came up once. No cognate antigen has been identified for it. Per-nucleotide qualities are absent, and no much larger clonotype sits a single base away. CDR3 length: 14 amino acids, cysteine to phenylalanine. The sequence is cut down to CDR3 DNA, 42 bases in frame from base 1. V and J are truncated by 3 bases and 3 bases respectively, leaving an intervening sequence of 11 bases. In the germline V gene (reference sequence), CDR1 corresponds to MNHEY and CDR2 to SMNVEV. Library preparation employed the immunoSEQ multiplex PCR assay. RNA was extracted from all samples and reverse transcribed into cDNA as template for TCR sequencing. SuperScript III was used to make first-strand cDNA, primed with a 2:1 mix of oligo-dT and random hexamers. A synthetic immune receptor repertoire was used to assess amplification bias, and residual bias was removed computationally. As for the authors' bioinformatics: After raw reads were preprocessed to remove errors, the CDR3 was defined following IMGT conventions as running from the conserved cysteine to phenylalanine. Clonality was computed by normalizing Shannon entropy by log2 of the number of productive unique TCRs and subtracting the result from 1. Scalp TCRbeta sequences were cross-referenced with sorted blood CD4 and CD8 repertoires so that the CD4 or CD8 identity of scalp clones could be inferred. TCRdb provides this immuneACCESS table in a form limited to in-frame rearrangements. Some clones are lacking; in checked studies, under half of them reflect an unresolved V gene, and why the rest are absent is not known. V, J and clone size reflect that table, while D and trimming were determined from the DNA. The sample table lists approximately 30,000 clones, 55% of them with a count of one. The top ten hold 40% of the sample.

The data stem from a study of CD8+ T cells in alopecia areata (dated by TCRdb to 2017 to 2018). Study-level background: High-throughput TCRbeta sequencing was used to examine T cell clonal expansion in alopecia areata in both the C3H/HeJ mouse model and human patients. Human TCRbeta sequencing covered scalp tissue and sorted CD4+ and CD8+ peripheral blood T cells from patchy and totalis/universalis alopecia areata patients and healthy controls. Clonality in the scalp was compared among normal scalp (n=4), patchy alopecia areata scalp (n=8), and alopecia totalis/universalis scalp (n=8). RNA was obtained with the PAXgene miRNA kit for fixed scalp, the miRNeasy kit for PBMCs, and the RNeasy kit for mouse skin. immunoSEQ multiplex PCR using 35 Vbeta forward primers and 13 Jbeta reverse primers was used to amplify TCRbeta CDR3 regions. The research as a whole found: Unlike mouse skin, where gammadelta T cells dominate, normal human skin contains resident alphabeta T cells that get sequenced too, which complicates analysis of the scalp TCR repertoire. Compared with normal scalp, lesional scalp had higher clonality and more expanded CD8+ clones, particularly in alopecia totalis/universalis, a pattern that suggests antigenic drive. Compared with mice, TCR sequences shared between patients were less clear, possibly partly because of HLA diversity across the patient population.

Lesional scalp punch biopsies and peripheral blood were collected from alopecia areata patients. After PBMCs were isolated by density centrifugation and stained for CD3, CD4 and CD8, a FACSAria was used to sort CD4+ and CD8+ T cells. Alopecia areata patients who were not treated were recruited through a multicenter biomarker study. In several patients from the biomarker study, blood CD8+ T cells were sorted further into NKG2D-low and NKG2D-high fractions. This sequence was found in a human donor with alopecia areata. The chain couples TRBV27 to TRBJ1-1; a tentative D match to TRBD1 spans 6 bases. Input material: NKG2D-high CD8+ T cells sorted from blood. This specimen's cell subset or site label, interpreted: sorted CD8+ NKG2D-high blood T cells. The nucleotide sequence reads as follows: TGTGCCAGCAGTTTCTCAGGGGATTACACTGAAGCTTTCTTT. Its protein product is CASSFSGDYTEAFF.